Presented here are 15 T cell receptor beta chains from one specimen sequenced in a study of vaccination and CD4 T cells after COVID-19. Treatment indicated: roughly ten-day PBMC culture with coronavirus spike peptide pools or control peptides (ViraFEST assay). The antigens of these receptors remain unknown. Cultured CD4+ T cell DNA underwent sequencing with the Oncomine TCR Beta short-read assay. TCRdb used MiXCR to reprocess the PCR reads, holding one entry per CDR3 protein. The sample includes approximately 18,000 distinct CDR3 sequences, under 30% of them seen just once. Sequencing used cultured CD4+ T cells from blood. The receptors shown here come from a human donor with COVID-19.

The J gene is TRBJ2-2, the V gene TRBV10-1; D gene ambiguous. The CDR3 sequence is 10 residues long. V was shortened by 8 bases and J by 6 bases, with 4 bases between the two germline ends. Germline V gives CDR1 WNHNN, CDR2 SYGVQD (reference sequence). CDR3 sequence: CASSPGELFF. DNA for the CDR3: TGCGCCAGCTCCCCCGGGGAGCTGTTTTTT.

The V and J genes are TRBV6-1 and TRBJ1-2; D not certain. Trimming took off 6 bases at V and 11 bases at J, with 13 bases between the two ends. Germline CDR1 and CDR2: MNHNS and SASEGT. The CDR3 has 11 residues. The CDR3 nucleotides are TGTGCCAGCAGCCTGACGCTCTGGTACACCTTC. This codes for CASSLTLWYTF.

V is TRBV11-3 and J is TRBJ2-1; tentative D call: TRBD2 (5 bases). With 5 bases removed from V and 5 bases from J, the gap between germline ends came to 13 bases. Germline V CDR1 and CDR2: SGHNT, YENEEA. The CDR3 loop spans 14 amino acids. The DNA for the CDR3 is TGTGCCAGCAGCCCCACGGCGCGGGACAATGAGCAGTTCTTC. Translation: CASSPTARDNEQFF.

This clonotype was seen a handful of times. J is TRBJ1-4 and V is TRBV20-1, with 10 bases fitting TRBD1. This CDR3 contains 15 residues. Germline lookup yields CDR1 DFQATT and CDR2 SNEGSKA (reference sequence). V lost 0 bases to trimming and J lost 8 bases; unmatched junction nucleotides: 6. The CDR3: CSARDDRGLREKLFF. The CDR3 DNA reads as TGCAGTGCTAGAGACGACAGGGGGCTTAGGGAAAAACTGTTTTTT.

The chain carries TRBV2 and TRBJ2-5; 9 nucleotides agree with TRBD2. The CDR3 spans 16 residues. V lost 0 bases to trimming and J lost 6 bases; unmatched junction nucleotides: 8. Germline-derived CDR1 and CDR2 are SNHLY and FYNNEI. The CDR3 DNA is TGTGCCAGCAGTGAAGCGACGGGACTAGCTACAAAGACCCAGTACTTC. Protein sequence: CASSEATGLATKTQYF.

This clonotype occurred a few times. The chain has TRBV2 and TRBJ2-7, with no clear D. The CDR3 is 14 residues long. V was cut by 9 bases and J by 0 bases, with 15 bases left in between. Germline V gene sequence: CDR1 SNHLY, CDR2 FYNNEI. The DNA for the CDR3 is TGTGCCAGTTCAAACGGCTGGAGCTCCTACGAGCAGTACTTC. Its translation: CASSNGWSSYEQYF.

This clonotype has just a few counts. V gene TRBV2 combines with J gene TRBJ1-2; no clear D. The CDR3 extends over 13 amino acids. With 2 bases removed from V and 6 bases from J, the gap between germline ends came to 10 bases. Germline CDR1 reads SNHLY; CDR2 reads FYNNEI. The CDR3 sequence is CASSEFSSDGYTF. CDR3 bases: TGTGCCAGCAGTGAATTTTCCAGCGATGGCTACACCTTC.

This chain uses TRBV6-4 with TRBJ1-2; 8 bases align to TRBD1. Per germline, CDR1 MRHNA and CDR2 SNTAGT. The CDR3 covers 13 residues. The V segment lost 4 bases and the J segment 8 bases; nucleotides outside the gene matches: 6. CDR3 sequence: CASSATGGQGYTF. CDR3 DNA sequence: TGTGCCAGCAGTGCCACAGGGGGGCAAGGCTACACCTTC.

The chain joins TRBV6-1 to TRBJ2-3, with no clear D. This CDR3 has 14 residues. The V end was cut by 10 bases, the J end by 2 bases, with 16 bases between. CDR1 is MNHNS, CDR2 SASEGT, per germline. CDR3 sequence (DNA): TGTGCCACCACAACCTTAGGAGCCACAGATACGCAGTATTTT. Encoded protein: CATTTLGATDTQYF.

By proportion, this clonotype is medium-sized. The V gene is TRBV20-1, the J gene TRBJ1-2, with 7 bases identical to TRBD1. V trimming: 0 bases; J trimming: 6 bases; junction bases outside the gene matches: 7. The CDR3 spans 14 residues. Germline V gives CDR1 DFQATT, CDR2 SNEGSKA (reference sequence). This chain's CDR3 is CSARDSTGQDGYTF. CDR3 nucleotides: TGCAGTGCTAGAGATTCGACAGGGCAGGATGGCTACACCTTC.

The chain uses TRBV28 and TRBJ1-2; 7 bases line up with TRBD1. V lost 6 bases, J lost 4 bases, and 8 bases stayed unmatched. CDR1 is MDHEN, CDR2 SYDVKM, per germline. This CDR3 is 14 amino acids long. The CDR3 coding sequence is TGTGCCAGCAGGCTACCGACAGGGTCCTATGGCTACACCTTC. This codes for CASRLPTGSYGYTF.

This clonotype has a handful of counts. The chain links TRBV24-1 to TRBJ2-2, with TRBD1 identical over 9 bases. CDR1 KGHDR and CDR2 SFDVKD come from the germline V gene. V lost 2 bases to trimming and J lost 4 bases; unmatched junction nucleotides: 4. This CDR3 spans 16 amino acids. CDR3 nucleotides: TGTGCCACCAGTGATTCCGGGACAGGGACCACCGGGGAGCTGTTTTTT. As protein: CATSDSGTGTTGELFF.

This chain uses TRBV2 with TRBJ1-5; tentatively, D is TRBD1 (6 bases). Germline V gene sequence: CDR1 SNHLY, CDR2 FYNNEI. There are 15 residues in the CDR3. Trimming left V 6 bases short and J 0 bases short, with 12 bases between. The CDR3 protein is CASRQGRASNQPQHF. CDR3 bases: TGTGCCAGCAGACAGGGTAGGGCTAGCAATCAGCCCCAGCATTTT.

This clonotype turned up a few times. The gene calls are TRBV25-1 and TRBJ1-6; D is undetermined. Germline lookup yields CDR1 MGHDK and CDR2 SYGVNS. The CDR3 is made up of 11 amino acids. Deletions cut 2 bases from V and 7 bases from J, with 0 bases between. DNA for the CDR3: TGTGCCAGCAGTGAAAATTCACCCCTCCACTTT. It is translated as CASSENSPLHF.

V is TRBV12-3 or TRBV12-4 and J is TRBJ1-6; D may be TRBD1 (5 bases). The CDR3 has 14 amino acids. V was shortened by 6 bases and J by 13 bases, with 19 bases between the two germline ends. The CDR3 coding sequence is TGTGCCAGCAGCCGAAGTGGGGGGATGCGGCCCCTCCACTTT. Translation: CASSRSGGMRPLHF.